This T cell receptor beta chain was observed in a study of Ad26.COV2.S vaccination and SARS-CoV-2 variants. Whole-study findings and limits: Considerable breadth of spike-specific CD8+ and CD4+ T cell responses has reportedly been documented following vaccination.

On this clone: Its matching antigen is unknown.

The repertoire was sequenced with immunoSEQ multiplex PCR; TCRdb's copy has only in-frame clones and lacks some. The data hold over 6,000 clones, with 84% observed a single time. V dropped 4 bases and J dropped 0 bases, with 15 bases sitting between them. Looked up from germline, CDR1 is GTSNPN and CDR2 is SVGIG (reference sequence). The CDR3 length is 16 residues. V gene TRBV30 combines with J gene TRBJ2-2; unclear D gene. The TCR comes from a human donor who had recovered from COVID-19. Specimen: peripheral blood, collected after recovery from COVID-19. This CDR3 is CAWNIRWPSNTGELFF. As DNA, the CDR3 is TGTGCCTGGAACATAAGATGGCCGTCGAACACCGGGGAGCTGTTTTTT.